The source of this TCR beta chain is a study of response to subunit inactivated influenza vaccine. TCRdb reprocessed the RT-PCR reads with MiXCR, giving one entry per CDR3 protein. The profile shows 650,000 or so distinct CDR3 sequences, roughly 15% of them singletons. V was pared by 10 bases and J by 9 bases, with 10 bases between. This CDR3 has 10 residues. CDR1 is MDHEN, CDR2 SYDVKM, per germline. The input for sequencing was PBMCs from blood, taken 14 to 15 days before vaccination. The TCR originated in a man between 45 and 60 years old who received an inactivated influenza vaccine. This rearrangement joins TRBV28 to TRBJ2-1; a weak D match, TRBD2 (6 bases). CDR3 DNA: TGTGCCACCTACGGGGGTGAGCAGTTCTTC. It translates to CATYGGEQFF.